Below, 27 T cell receptor beta chains from the same sample are listed, as sequenced in a study of blood T cell repertoires in COVID-19. TCRdb's table, derived via immunoSEQ multiplex PCR, lists solely in-frame clones and lacks some. The table lists around 120,000 clones, less than 90% of them singletons, with roughly 7.9% in the top ten. Sequencing was done on a sample of peripheral blood. All receptors derive from a man in his 70s who had recovered from COVID-19.

The chain combines TRBV5-1 with TRBJ1-1; the match to TRBD1 covers 8 bases. From germline, CDR1 is SGHRS and CDR2 YFSETQ. The CDR3 loop spans 16 amino acids. Trimming took 7 bases from V and 0 from J; bases not matched to a gene: 11. CDR3 region: CASRDPTRGLNTEAFF. CDR3 sequence (DNA): TGCGCCAGCCGCGACCCCACCAGGGGGCTGAACACTGAAGCTTTCTTT.

The gene calls are TRBV28 and TRBJ1-2, with 7 bases fitting TRBD1. With V trimmed by 6 bases and J by 6 bases, 10 bases remained unmatched. The CDR3 consists of 14 residues. Germline V lookup: CDR1 MDHEN, CDR2 SYDVKM. The DNA for the CDR3 is TGTGCCAGCAGCCTAGGACAGGAACGAAATGGCTACACCTTC. It specifies CASSLGQERNGYTF.

The rearrangement joins TRBV6-5 to TRBJ2-7; 9 bases match TRBD1. The germline V gene has CDR1 MNHEY and CDR2 SVGAGI. V trimming: 7 bases; J trimming: 3 bases; junction bases outside the gene matches: 7. There are 14 residues in the CDR3. CDR3 DNA: TGTGCCAGCACCGTGACAGGGGGTGGCTACGAGCAGTACTTC. This codes for CASTVTGGGYEQYF.

The chain employs TRBV3-1 (or the pseudogene TRBV3-2) and TRBJ2-1; D possibly corresponds to TRBD2 (5 bases). The CDR3 contains 13 residues. The V gene lost 1 base and the J gene lost 6 bases, with 7 bases spanning the gap. Germline-derived CDR1 and CDR2 are LGHDT and YNNKEL (reference sequence). CDR3 sequence reads: CASSQVSGNEQFF. CDR3 DNA: TGTGCCAGCAGCCAAGTAAGCGGCAATGAGCAGTTCTTC.

CDR3: CASSPPSGRAHEQFF. CDR3 coding DNA: TGTGCCAGCAGCCCACCTAGCGGGAGGGCTCATGAGCAGTTCTTC. This rearrangement joins TRBV7-6 to TRBJ2-1, with 12 positions matching TRBD2. The CDR3 is 15 amino acids. The V gene's germline CDR1 is SGHVS and CDR2 FNYEAQ. V lost 5 bases to trimming and J lost 8 bases; unmatched junction nucleotides: 7.

This rearrangement joins TRBV6-4 to TRBJ2-3, with a tentative D call TRBD2 (6 bases). Germline CDR1 MRHNA, CDR2 SNTAGT. This CDR3 is built from 13 residues. V was shortened by 0 bases and J by 6 bases, with 7 bases between the two germline ends. The CDR3 DNA sequence: TGTGCCAGCAGTGACTCTGCGGGGGATACGCAGTATTTT. This gives the protein CASSDSAGDTQYF.

The chain carries TRBV19 and TRBJ1-1; 7 bases fit TRBD1. Trimming at V came to 10 bases and at J to 0 bases, leaving 5 bases not matched to a gene. Germline assignment: CDR1 LNHDA and CDR2 SQIVND (reference sequence). The CDR3 totals 13 residues. In DNA, the CDR3 is TGTGCCAAACTTACAGGGGTGAACACTGAAGCTTTCTTT. It encodes CAKLTGVNTEAFF.

This sequence joins TRBV5-1 and TRBJ2-3, with TRBD2 matching over 9 bases. Germline CDR1 reads SGHRS; CDR2 reads YFSETQ. The CDR3 sequence is 14 residues long. The V segment lost 4 bases and the J segment 3 bases; nucleotides outside the gene matches: 3. CDR3 DNA: TGCGCCAGCAGCCAGCGGGAGGATACAGATACGCAGTATTTT. The encoded protein is CASSQREDTDTQYF.

The CDR3: CASSGTGTGYGSNQPQHF. The CDR3 region has the DNA TGTGCCAGCAGTGGGACCGGGACAGGGTATGGAAGCAATCAGCCCCAGCATTTT. The chain uses TRBV28 and TRBJ1-5; 9 bases map to TRBD1. The CDR3 extends over 18 amino acids. Germline V gene data show CDR1 as MDHEN and CDR2 as SYDVKM. With 5 bases clipped from V and 1 base from J, the junction kept 12 bases outside the gene matches.

The chain joins TRBV5-1 to TRBJ1-4; 10 nucleotides match TRBD1. This CDR3 has 15 residues. The V gene's germline CDR1 is SGHRS and CDR2 YFSETQ. V trimming: 4 bases; J trimming: 8 bases; junction bases outside the gene matches: 8. The CDR3 sequence: CASSAGGTGEEKLFF. The DNA for the CDR3 is TGCGCCAGCAGCGCCGGTGGGACAGGGGAGGAAAAACTGTTTTTT.

The V gene is TRBV28, the J gene TRBJ2-1; the D gene is possibly TRBD2 (6 bases). V shed 6 bases and J shed 0 bases, with 12 bases lying between them. The germline gives CDR1 MDHEN, CDR2 SYDVKM. The CDR3 has 15 residues. CDR3 nucleotides: TGTGCCAGCAGACCGACTAGACTCTCCTACAATGAGCAGTTCTTC. This sequence encodes CASRPTRLSYNEQFF.

J is TRBJ2-3 and V is TRBV4-2; D remains ambiguous. Germline-derived CDR1 and CDR2 are LGHNA and YNFKEQ. The CDR3 is 14 amino acids. V lost 0 bases, J lost 6 bases, and 10 bases lay in between. The CDR3 region is CASSQETRSDTQYF. The CDR3 DNA reads TGTGCCAGCAGCCAAGAAACGCGATCGGATACGCAGTATTTT.

This rearrangement joins TRBV2 to TRBJ1-3; tentatively, D is TRBD1 (6 bases). V lost 6 bases and J lost 0, with 9 bases in between. CDR3 length equals 14 residues. Per the germline V gene, CDR1 is SNHLY and CDR2 is FYNNEI. Written as DNA, the CDR3 is TGTGCCAGCAGCGGCAGGGGCTCTGGAAACACCATATATTTT. It specifies CASSGRGSGNTIYF.

The CDR3 here is CASRMTGVEGETQYF. DNA of the CDR3: TGCGCCAGCAGGATGACAGGGGTGGAGGGAGAGACCCAGTACTTC. This chain links TRBV5-1 with TRBJ2-5; 8 bases fit TRBD1. The CDR3 totals 15 residues. V dropped 5 bases and J dropped 4; count of bases not matched to a gene: 10. The germline V gene encodes CDR1 SGHRS and CDR2 YFSETQ.

The chain has TRBV28 and TRBJ2-1, with 14 bases that match TRBD2. Trimming at V came to 7 bases and at J to 8 bases, leaving 10 bases not matched to a gene. The CDR3 has 16 residues. Per the germline V gene, CDR1 is MDHEN and CDR2 is SYDVKM. The CDR3 nucleotides read TGTGCCAGCACTGAGACTAGCGGGAGGGCGAGAGATGAGCAGTTCTTC. Translated: CASTETSGRARDEQFF.

The genes are TRBV6-2 or TRBV6-3 and TRBJ1-4; a weak D match, TRBD1 (6 bases). The CDR3 has 13 residues. Per the germline V gene, CDR1 is MNHEY and CDR2 is SVGEGT. Between the trimmed V and J ends, which lost 5 bases and 6 bases, there was a span of 10 bases. The CDR3 sequence: CASSKGGDEKLFF. For the CDR3, the DNA is TGTGCCAGCAGTAAAGGGGGGGATGAAAAACTGTTTTTT.

The chain is built from TRBV7-9 and TRBJ1-2; D is unclear. Germline-derived CDR1 and CDR2 are SEHNR and FQNEAQ (reference sequence). CDR3 size: 14 residues. Trimming took 2 bases from V and 8 from J, leaving 15 bases between them. CDR3 sequence (DNA): TGTGCCAGCAGCTTAATGGGTTCGGCGGGCGGCTACACCTTC. Translating gives CASSLMGSAGGYTF.

The rearrangement joins TRBV15 to TRBJ2-7; 10 positions agree with TRBD2. The germline V gene encodes CDR1 LNHNV and CDR2 YYDKDF (reference sequence). CDR3 length: 15 amino acids. The trim removed 4 bases at V and 7 bases at J, leaving 10 bases unmatched. DNA of the CDR3: TGTGCCACCAGCATAACCGGGACTAGCGCTGGTGAGCAGTACTTC. The encoded protein is CATSITGTSAGEQYF.

CDR3 nucleotide sequence: TGTGCCAGCAGTTTAAGGCCCGGAGGTTCCGGGGAGCTGTTTTTT. Translation gives CASSLRPGGSGELFF. The chain uses TRBV28 and TRBJ2-2, with D possibly matching TRBD2 (5 bases). Trimming took off 2 bases at V and 6 bases at J, with 13 bases between the two ends. Germline-derived CDR1 and CDR2 are MDHEN and SYDVKM. The length of the CDR3 is 15 residues.

The sample holds a few counts of this clone. V and J are TRBV7-3 and TRBJ2-3, with 8 bases identical to TRBD2. The CDR3 contains 15 residues. Germline loops: CDR1 SGHTA, CDR2 FQGTGA. The trim removed 5 bases at V and 5 bases at J, leaving 9 bases unmatched. The CDR3 region has the DNA TGTGCCAGCAGCCCTAAGTCGGGAGGGCAAGATACGCAGTATTTT. Translation gives CASSPKSGGQDTQYF. Together with reference TRBV7-3 and TRBJ2-3, the CDR3 gives the full variable domain: GAGVSQTPSNKVTEKGKYVELRCDPISGHTALYWYRQSLGQGPEFLIYFQGTGAADDSGLPNDRFFAVRPEGSVSTLKIQRTERGDSAVYLCASSPKSGGQDTQYFGPGTRLTVL.

The CDR3 sequence is CASSPPRLAGGRGTDTQYF. For the CDR3, the DNA is TGTGCCAGCAGCCCCCCTCGACTAGCGGGGGGGAGAGGCACAGATACGCAGTATTTT. V is TRBV7-8 and J is TRBJ2-3; TRBD2 matches at 14 bases. The CDR3 runs to 19 residues. The V gene end was trimmed by 5 bases and the J gene end by 1 base; junction bases not matched to a gene: 11. Germline V gene lookup returns CDR1 SGHVS and CDR2 FQNEAQ.

The gene calls are TRBV28 and TRBJ2-6; 14 nucleotides align to TRBD2. J gave up 4 bases and V 3 bases, and 5 bases lay outside the gene matches. Germline lookup yields CDR1 MDHEN and CDR2 SYDVKM. This CDR3 region has 18 residues. CDR3 loop: CASSFYGTSGGGANVLTF. CDR3 bases: TGTGCCAGCAGTTTTTATGGGACTAGCGGGGGAGGGGCCAACGTCCTGACTTTC. Looking up the rest from reference TRBV28 and TRBJ2-6 gives the full variable domain: DVKVTQSSRYLVKRTGEKVFLECVQDMDHENMFWYRQDPGLGLRLIYFSYDVKMKEKGDIPEGYSVSREKKERFSLILESASTNQTSMYLCASSFYGTSGGGANVLTFGAGSRLTVL.

The V and J genes are TRBV24-1 and TRBJ2-2; D may be TRBD2 (5 bases). Germline V CDR1 and CDR2: KGHDR, SFDVKD. The CDR3 extends over 16 amino acids. Trimming left V 3 bases short and J 0 bases short, with 10 bases between. The CDR3 loop is CATSDPRGTNTGELFF. The CDR3 DNA reads TGTGCCACCAGTGATCCCCGAGGGACGAACACCGGGGAGCTGTTTTTT.

This clone was seen a single time. This chain uses TRBV5-5 with TRBJ2-3, with 7 nucleotides matching TRBD2. The CDR3 extends over 16 amino acids. Losses at the gene ends were 2 bases for V and 4 bases for J; bases not matched to a gene: 10. Germline V CDR1 and CDR2: SGHKS, YYEKEE (reference sequence). The CDR3: CASSFGYSGRADTQYF. CDR3 bases: TGTGCCAGCAGCTTCGGATATAGCGGGCGGGCAGATACGCAGTATTTT.

The chain combines TRBV7-2 with TRBJ2-7; a possible D gene is TRBD2 (6 bases). Trimming left V 0 bases short and J 2 bases short, with 17 bases between. The germline CDR1 and CDR2 sequences are SGHTA and FQGNSA. CDR3 length: 17 residues. CDR3 region: CASSLAGGTGNPYEQYF. The CDR3 DNA sequence: TGTGCCAGCAGCTTAGCCGGAGGGACTGGGAATCCCTACGAGCAGTACTTC.

This chain joins TRBV5-4 and TRBJ2-1; 8 bases line up with TRBD2. The CDR3 totals 15 residues. Germline CDR1 reads SGHNT; CDR2 reads YYREEE (reference sequence). The V gene end was trimmed by 2 bases and the J gene end by 7 bases; junction bases not matched to a gene: 8. The CDR3 loop is CASSLSGRGTNEQFF. The DNA for the CDR3 is TGTGCCAGCAGCTTAAGCGGGAGAGGTACGAATGAGCAGTTCTTC.

The chain carries TRBV29-1 and TRBJ1-1; D might be TRBD1 (5 bases). Germline-derived CDR1 and CDR2 are SQVTM and ANQGSEA. Between the trimmed V and J ends, which lost 5 bases and 0 bases, there was a span of 10 bases. This CDR3 is built from 13 residues. The CDR3 spells CSVSETVNTEAFF. In DNA form, the CDR3 reads TGCAGCGTTTCCGAGACAGTGAACACTGAAGCTTTCTTT.